Shown below are 28 T cell receptor beta chains from a single sample sequenced in a study of cytomegalovirus exposure and HLA in healthy donors. The PCR had 60 Vbeta and 13 Jbeta primers. Libraries were prepared by immunoSEQ multiplex PCR; TCRdb keeps only in-frame clonotypes and omits some of them. There are around 200,000 clones in the sample; more than 75% occur only once, and 2% to 3% lies in the top ten. The sequenced sample was PBMCs. The origin of the receptors is a woman in her fifties or sixties in good health and CMV-seropositive.

The chain couples TRBV5-1 to TRBJ2-5, with TRBD1 matching over 7 bases. V lost 6 bases to trimming and J lost 1 base; unmatched junction nucleotides: 9. Germline CDR1 is SGHRS and CDR2 is YFSETQ. There are 15 residues in the CDR3. The CDR3 DNA follows: TGCGCCAGCACCACTTCGAGACAGGGCCAAGAGACCCAGTACTTC. Its translation: CASTTSRQGQETQYF.

V gene TRBV5-1 combines with J gene TRBJ1-2, with 10 positions matching TRBD1. Trimming at V came to 6 bases and at J to 7 bases, leaving 6 bases not matched to a gene. This CDR3 has 13 amino acids. Germline CDR1 SGHRS, CDR2 YFSETQ. DNA for the CDR3: TGCGCCAGCACCGGGACAGGGGAACTTGGCTACACCTTC. Translating it yields CASTGTGELGYTF.

Concerning this clone: The junction does not match germline at one end; this may be a read error. This sequence joins TRBV28 and TRBJ2-5; D possibly corresponds to TRBD2 (6 bases). The CDR3 sequence is 12 residues long. Germline CDR1 MDHEN, CDR2 SYDVKM. This chain's CDR3 is CAGGSSQETQYF. The CDR3 DNA is TGCGCCGGAGGGAGCAGTCAAGAGACCCAGTACTTC.

The V and J genes are TRBV11-2 and TRBJ2-5; the match to TRBD1 covers 9 bases. With V trimmed by 5 bases and J by 2 bases, 6 bases remained unmatched. CDR3 length equals 15 residues. CDR1 and CDR2 from the germline V gene are SGHAT and FQNNGV. This CDR3 reads CASSPEGTGQETQYF. Written as DNA, the CDR3 is TGTGCCAGCAGCCCTGAGGGGACAGGGCAAGAGACCCAGTACTTC.

This chain uses TRBV7-6 with TRBJ1-2, with D unclear. The CDR3 spans 13 residues. Germline assignment: CDR1 SGHVS and CDR2 FNYEAQ. V lost 1 base and J 4 bases, leaving 7 bases between the germline ends. The chain's CDR3 is CASSLGEAYGYTF. In nucleotides, the CDR3 is TGTGCCAGCAGCTTAGGGGAGGCCTATGGCTACACCTTC.

CDR3 coding DNA: TGTGCCAGTAGTACAACCGGGACACGAAACCACTATGGCTACACCTTC. This sequence encodes CASSTTGTRNHYGYTF. V gene TRBV19 combines with J gene TRBJ1-2; a weak D match, TRBD1 (6 bases). Germline CDR1 is LNHDA and CDR2 is SQIVND (reference sequence). Deletions cut 4 bases from V and 3 bases from J, with 18 bases between. CDR3 length: 16 residues.

With respect to this clone: The junction departs from germline at one end; a sequencing error may be responsible. This chain links TRBV7-9 with TRBJ1-1, with D possibly being TRBD1 (6 bases). This CDR3 is 13 amino acids long. Germline CDR1 SEHNR, CDR2 FQNEAQ (reference sequence). CDR3 region: CSSSLEGGREAFF. CDR3 coding DNA: TGTTCCAGCAGCTTAGAAGGGGGTAGAGAAGCTTTCTTT.

The sample holds a few counts of this clone. The genes are TRBV4-1 and TRBJ1-5; D possibly corresponds to TRBD1 (5 bases). V lost 0 bases, J lost 2 bases, and 14 bases lay in between. The CDR3 contains 17 residues. Germline CDR1 is MGHRA and CDR2 is YSYEKL. The CDR3 sequence is CASSQDLAARGNQPQHF. The CDR3 DNA reads TGCGCCAGCAGCCAAGATCTCGCGGCCAGGGGCAATCAGCCCCAGCATTTT.

This clone was seen only once. J is TRBJ1-1 and V is TRBV5-1; 7 bases are shared with TRBD1. Germline CDR1 SGHRS, CDR2 YFSETQ. This CDR3 has 13 amino acids. V lost 4 bases to trimming and J lost 4 bases; unmatched junction nucleotides: 4. Here the CDR3 DNA reads TGCGCCAGCAGCCAGGCAGGGGGCACTGAAGCTTTCTTT. It is translated as CASSQAGGTEAFF. Based on the CDR3 plus reference TRBV5-1 and TRBJ1-1, the full variable domain is KAGVTQTPRYLIKTRGQQVTLSCSPISGHRSVSWYQQTPGQGLQFLFEYFSETQRNKGNFPGRFSGRQFSNSRSEMNVSTLELGDSALYLCASSQAGGTEAFFGQGTRLTVV.

The chain uses TRBV18 and TRBJ1-2; maybe TRBD1 (6 bases). Germline CDR1 reads KGHSH; CDR2 reads LQKENI. The CDR3 is made up of 14 amino acids. Deletions cut 6 bases from V and 1 base from J, with 12 bases between. The chain's CDR3 is CASSPGQLNYGYTF. DNA of the CDR3: TGTGCCAGCTCTCCCGGACAGCTTAACTATGGCTACACCTTC.

This clone was observed a handful of times. The chain carries TRBV7-8 and TRBJ2-3; 7 bases align to TRBD1. The germline CDR1 and CDR2 sequences are SGHVS and FQNEAQ. V was clipped by 5 bases and J by 6 bases; unmatched bases: 11. This CDR3 is built from 15 residues. CDR3 amino acids: CASSLRTGSGDTQYF. The CDR3 bases are TGTGCCAGCAGCCTACGGACAGGTTCAGGCGATACGCAGTATTTT.

The V call is TRBV5-1, the J call TRBJ1-2, with D possibly TRBD1 on 6 matching bases. Germline-derived CDR1 and CDR2 are SGHRS and YFSETQ. The germline V and J ends were trimmed by 2 bases and 5 bases, with 16 bases remaining between them. The CDR3 has 15 amino acids. This CDR3 is CASSFRQAPPYGYTF. For the CDR3, the DNA is TGCGCCAGCAGCTTTAGACAGGCACCCCCTTATGGCTACACCTTC.

V and J are TRBV7-2 and TRBJ1-3; TRBD1 matches at 11 bases. The CDR3 has 16 amino acids. Losses at the gene ends were 5 bases for V and 0 bases for J; bases not matched to a gene: 3. The germline V gene encodes CDR1 SGHTA and CDR2 FQGNSA. The CDR3 region is CASSRGQGGSGNTIYF. As DNA, the CDR3 is TGTGCCAGCAGCCGGGGACAGGGGGGCTCTGGAAACACCATATATTTT.

The V gene is TRBV20-1, the J gene TRBJ1-2; 7 positions agree with TRBD1. CDR1 is DFQATT, CDR2 SNEGSKA, per germline (reference sequence). After removal of 6 bases from V and 8 bases from J, the junction contained 6 bases not matched to a gene. This CDR3 has 11 amino acids. The CDR3 DNA is TGCAGTGCCGGGACAGTCCGAGGCTACACCTTC. Residues: CSAGTVRGYTF.

The table lists this clone with a few counts. V gene TRBV18 combines with J gene TRBJ2-3; D remains unclear. Trimming shortened V by 2 bases and J by 3 bases, and 6 bases separated the two germline ends. Per germline, CDR1 KGHSH and CDR2 LQKENI. CDR3 length equals 13 residues. CDR3 residues: CASSPGLTDTQYF. As DNA, the CDR3 is TGTGCCAGCTCACCAGGTCTAACAGATACGCAGTATTTT.

This clone showed up just a few times. The CDR3, as DNA: TGTGCCAGCAGTGGACAGCGGGGGCCCACACAGACCCAGTACTTC. Its translation: CASSGQRGPTQTQYF. The chain is built from TRBV2 and TRBJ2-5, with 8 bases aligning to TRBD2. Germline V gene data show CDR1 as SNHLY and CDR2 as FYNNEI. CDR3 length equals 15 residues. V shed 4 bases, J shed 6 bases, and the junction held 10 bases outside the gene matches.

This clone was found once. The chain joins TRBV6-5 to TRBJ1-5; TRBD1 aligns across 9 bases. The J segment lost 4 bases and the V segment lost 4 bases, leaving 5 bases of the junction unmatched. CDR3 size: 15 residues. The germline CDR1 and CDR2 sequences are MNHEY and SVGAGI. For the CDR3, the DNA is TGTGCCAGCAGTTTGGGACAGGGCGTGAATCAGCCCCAGCATTTT. Its protein product is CASSLGQGVNQPQHF.

The genes are TRBV5-5 and TRBJ1-6, with 8 bases matching TRBD1. In germline, CDR1 is SGHKS, CDR2 YYEKEE (reference sequence). CDR3 length: 15 amino acids. The J segment lost 5 bases and the V segment lost 5 bases, leaving 6 bases of the junction unmatched. Here the CDR3 DNA reads TGTGCCAGCAGTCCAGGGGGCTTAAATAATTCACCCCTCCACTTT. Amino acids: CASSPGGLNNSPLHF.

This rearrangement joins TRBV2 to TRBJ2-5; 8 bases map to TRBD2. This CDR3 comprises 15 residues. Germline V gene sequence: CDR1 SNHLY, CDR2 FYNNEI. Trimming at V came to 6 bases and at J to 5 bases, leaving 11 bases not matched to a gene. The CDR3 coding sequence is TGTGCCAGCAGCTTATTGGGACTAGGACAGGAGACCCAGTACTTC. Amino acids: CASSLLGLGQETQYF.

This clone turned up a few times. The chain joins TRBV6-4 to TRBJ2-3; D might be TRBD1 (6 bases). Germline V CDR1 and CDR2: MRHNA, SNTAGT. The V gene lost 3 bases and the J gene lost 0 bases, with 10 bases spanning the gap. The CDR3 contains 15 residues. CDR3 bases: TGTGCCAGCAGTGAGGCCACAGGGAGCACAGATACGCAGTATTTT. Its translation is CASSEATGSTDTQYF.

The table lists this clone with a count of one. This chain joins TRBV13 and TRBJ2-7; D possibly corresponds to TRBD2 (7 bases). CDR3 length: 14 residues. Trimming left V 0 bases short and J 5 bases short, with 11 bases between. CDR1 is PRHDT and CDR2 is FYEKMQ in the germline V gene (reference sequence). The CDR3 loop is CASSLGGGAHEQYF. CDR3 DNA: TGTGCCAGCAGCTTAGGAGGGGGGGCCCACGAGCAGTACTTC. Using reference TRBV13 and TRBJ2-7 for the parts outside the CDR3, the full variable domain is AAGVIQSPRHLIKEKRETATLKCYPIPRHDTVYWYQQGPGQDPQFLISFYEKMQSDKGSIPDRFSAQQFSDYHSELNMSSLELGDSALYFCASSLGGGAHEQYFGPGTRLTVT.

The rearrangement links TRBV7-8 to TRBJ2-5; D is perhaps TRBD2 (7 bases). The J call is uncertain, as TRBJ2-7 better fits the DNA end. Germline loops: CDR1 SGHVS, CDR2 FQNEAQ. This CDR3 has 15 amino acids. DNA of the CDR3: TGTGCCAGCAGCTTAGCGGGGAGGGGGAAAAACGAGCAGTACTTC. It encodes CASSLAGRGKNEQYF.

This CDR3 reads CASSSGLAGATDTQYF. The CDR3 DNA follows: TGTGCCAGCAGCTCCGGACTAGCGGGGGCCACAGATACGCAGTATTTT. The V gene is TRBV7-6, the J gene TRBJ2-3; 13 bases match TRBD2. The CDR3 has 16 amino acids. V shed 4 bases, J shed 2 bases, and the junction held 3 bases outside the gene matches. The germline V gene has CDR1 SGHVS and CDR2 FNYEAQ. Supplemented by reference TRBV7-6 and TRBJ2-3, the full variable domain reads GAGVSQSPRYKVTKRGQDVALRCDPISGHVSLYWYRQALGQGPEFLTYFNYEAQQDKSGLPNDRFSAERPEGSISTLTIQRTEQRDSAMYRCASSSGLAGATDTQYFGPGTRLTVL.

Written as DNA, the CDR3 is TGCGCCAGCAGCCAAGCGTCAGGGGGCCATTCACCCCTCCACTTT. It specifies CASSQASGGHSPLHF. The chain has TRBV4-1 and TRBJ1-6; 8 bases match TRBD1. With V trimmed by 1 base and J by 8 bases, 4 bases remained unmatched. The CDR3 has 15 amino acids. CDR1 is MGHRA and CDR2 is YSYEKL in the germline V gene.

This chain uses TRBV14 with TRBJ2-2, with 10 positions matching TRBD2. Germline V gene lookup returns CDR1 SGHDN and CDR2 FVKESK. CDR3 length: 17 residues. V shed 7 bases and J 4 bases; nucleotides not matched to a gene: 12. This CDR3 reads CASNPGVSGGSTGELFF. DNA for the CDR3: TGTGCCAGCAACCCTGGAGTTAGCGGGGGGTCCACCGGGGAGCTGTTTTTT. The variable domain in full, with the rest retrieved from reference TRBV14 and TRBJ2-2, is EAGVTQFPSHSVIEKGQTVTLRCDPISGHDNLYWYRRVMGKEIKFLLHFVKESKQDESGMPNNRFLAERTGGTYSTLKVQPAELEDSGVYFCASNPGVSGGSTGELFFGEGSRLTVL.

The chain recombines TRBV27 with TRBJ2-1; 9 bases are shared with TRBD1. Germline V lookup: CDR1 MNHEY, CDR2 SMNVEV (reference sequence). The CDR3 extends over 16 amino acids. V shed 6 bases and J 8 bases; nucleotides not matched to a gene: 14. The DNA of the CDR3 is TGTGCCAGCAGGCAGACAGGGGGGGATACTGGGGATGAGCAGTTCTTC. This translates into CASRQTGGDTGDEQFF.

The chain links TRBV5-1 to TRBJ1-2; D gene uncertain. Trimming pared 5 bases from V and 0 bases from J, leaving 8 bases between. CDR3 length: 13 residues. Germline V CDR1 and CDR2: SGHRS, YFSETQ. The chain's CDR3 is CASSGQSNYGYTF. Here the CDR3 DNA reads TGCGCCAGCAGTGGGCAGTCTAACTATGGCTACACCTTC.

The chain joins TRBV19 to TRBJ2-3, with 8 bases fitting TRBD1. From germline, CDR1 is LNHDA and CDR2 SQIVND (reference sequence). The ends lost 6 bases at V and 6 bases at J; junction bases unmatched: 8. The CDR3 spans 14 residues. In DNA form, the CDR3 reads TGTGCCAGTAGCGTTCAGGGGGCCTGGGATACGCAGTATTTT. This translates into CASSVQGAWDTQYF.